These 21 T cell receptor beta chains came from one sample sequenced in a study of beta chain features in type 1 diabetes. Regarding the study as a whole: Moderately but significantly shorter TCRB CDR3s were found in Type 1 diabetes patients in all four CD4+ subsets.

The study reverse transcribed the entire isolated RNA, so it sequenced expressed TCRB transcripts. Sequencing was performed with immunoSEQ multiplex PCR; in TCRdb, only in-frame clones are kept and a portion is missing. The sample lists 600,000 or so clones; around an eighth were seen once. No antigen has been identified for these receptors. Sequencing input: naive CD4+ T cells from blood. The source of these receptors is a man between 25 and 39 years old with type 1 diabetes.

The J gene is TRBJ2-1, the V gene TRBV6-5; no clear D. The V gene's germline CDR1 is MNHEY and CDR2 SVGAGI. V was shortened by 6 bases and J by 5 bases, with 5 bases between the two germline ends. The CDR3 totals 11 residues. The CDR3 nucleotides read TGTGCCAGCAGGACCAACAATGAGCAGTTCTTC. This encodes CASRTNNEQFF.

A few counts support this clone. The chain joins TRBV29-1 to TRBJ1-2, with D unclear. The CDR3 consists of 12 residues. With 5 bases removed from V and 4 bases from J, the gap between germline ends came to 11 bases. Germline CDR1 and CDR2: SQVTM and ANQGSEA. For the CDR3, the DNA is TGCAGCGTTCAAAAGGACCTCTATGGCTACACCTTC. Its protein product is CSVQKDLYGYTF.

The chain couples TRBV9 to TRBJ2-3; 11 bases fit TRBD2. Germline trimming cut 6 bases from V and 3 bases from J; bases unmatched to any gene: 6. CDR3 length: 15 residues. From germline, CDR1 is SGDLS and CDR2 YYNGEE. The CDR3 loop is CASTLSGGETDTQYF. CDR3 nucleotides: TGTGCCAGCACCCTTAGCGGGGGGGAGACAGATACGCAGTATTTT.

The CDR3 region is CASSYAGSYEQYF. CDR3 coding DNA: TGTGCCAGCAGTTACGCGGGCTCCTACGAGCAGTACTTC. The chain has TRBV6-5 and TRBJ2-7; D possibly corresponds to TRBD2 (5 bases). Looked up from germline, CDR1 is MNHEY and CDR2 is SVGAGI. The V end was cut by 2 bases, the J end by 0 bases, with 5 bases between. There are 13 residues in the CDR3.

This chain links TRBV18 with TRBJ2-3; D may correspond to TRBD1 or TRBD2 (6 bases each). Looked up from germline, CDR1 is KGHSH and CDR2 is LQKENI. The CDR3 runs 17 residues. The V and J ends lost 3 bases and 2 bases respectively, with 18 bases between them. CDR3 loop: CASSPAGGSLVTDTQYF. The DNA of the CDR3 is TGTGCCAGCTCACCTGCCGGGGGCTCACTCGTCACAGATACGCAGTATTTT.

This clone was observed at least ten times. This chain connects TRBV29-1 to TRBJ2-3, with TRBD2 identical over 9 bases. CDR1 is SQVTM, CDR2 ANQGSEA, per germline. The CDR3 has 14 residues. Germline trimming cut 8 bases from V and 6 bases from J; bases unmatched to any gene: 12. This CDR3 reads CSWRGGLLSDTQYF. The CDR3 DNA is TGCAGCTGGCGGGGGGGCTTGTTGTCGGATACGCAGTATTTT.

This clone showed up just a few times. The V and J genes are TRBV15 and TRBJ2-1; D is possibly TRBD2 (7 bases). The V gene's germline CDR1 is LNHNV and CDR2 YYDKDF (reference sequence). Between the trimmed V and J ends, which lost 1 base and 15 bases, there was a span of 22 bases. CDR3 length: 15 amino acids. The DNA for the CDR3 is TGTGCCACCAGCAGAGTGGGGGGCCTGGGAGGGTTTCGGTTCTTC. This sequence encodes CATSRVGGLGGFRFF.

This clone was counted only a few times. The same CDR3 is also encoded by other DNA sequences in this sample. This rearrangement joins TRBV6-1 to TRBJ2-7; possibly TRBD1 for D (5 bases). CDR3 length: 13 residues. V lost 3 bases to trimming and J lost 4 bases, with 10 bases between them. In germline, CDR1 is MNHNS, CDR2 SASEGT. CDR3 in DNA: TGTGCCAGCAGTGAGACCAGGGCTTACGAGCAGTACTTC. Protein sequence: CASSETRAYEQYF.

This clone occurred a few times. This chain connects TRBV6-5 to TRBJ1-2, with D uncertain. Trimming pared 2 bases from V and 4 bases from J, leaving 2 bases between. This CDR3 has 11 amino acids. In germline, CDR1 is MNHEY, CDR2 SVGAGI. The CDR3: CASSYPYGYTF. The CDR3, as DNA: TGTGCCAGCAGTTACCCCTATGGCTACACCTTC.

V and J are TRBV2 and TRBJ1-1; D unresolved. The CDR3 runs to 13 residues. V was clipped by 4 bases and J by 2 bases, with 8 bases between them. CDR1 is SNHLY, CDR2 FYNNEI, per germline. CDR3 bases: TGTGCCAGCAGTGCAGGCAGCAACACTGAAGCTTTCTTT. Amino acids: CASSAGSNTEAFF.

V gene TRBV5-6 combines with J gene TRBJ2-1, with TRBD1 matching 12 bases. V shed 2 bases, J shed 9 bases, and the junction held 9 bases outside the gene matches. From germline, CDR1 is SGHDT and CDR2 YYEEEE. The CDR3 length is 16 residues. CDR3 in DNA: TGTGCCAGCAGCTTATTTCCGGGACAGGGGGCGCTTGAGCAGTTCTTC. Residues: CASSLFPGQGALEQFF.

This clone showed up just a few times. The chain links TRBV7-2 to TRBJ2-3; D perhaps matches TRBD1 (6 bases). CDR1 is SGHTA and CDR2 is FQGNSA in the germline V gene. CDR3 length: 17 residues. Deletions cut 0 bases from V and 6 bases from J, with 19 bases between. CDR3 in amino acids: CASSLAFTGKGEDTQYF. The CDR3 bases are TGTGCCAGCAGCTTAGCGTTTACGGGAAAGGGGGAGGATACGCAGTATTTT.

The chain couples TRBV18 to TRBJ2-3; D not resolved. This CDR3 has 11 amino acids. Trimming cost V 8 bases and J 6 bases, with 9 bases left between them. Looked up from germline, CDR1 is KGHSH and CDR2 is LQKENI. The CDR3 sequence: CASRKDDTQYF. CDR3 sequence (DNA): TGTGCCAGCCGAAAGGACGATACGCAGTATTTT.

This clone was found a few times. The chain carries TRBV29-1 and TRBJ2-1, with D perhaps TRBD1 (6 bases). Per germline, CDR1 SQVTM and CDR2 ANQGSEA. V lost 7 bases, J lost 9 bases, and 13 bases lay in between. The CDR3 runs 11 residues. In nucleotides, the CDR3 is TGCAGCGCCTTAACAGGGTTTGAGCAGTTCTTC. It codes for CSALTGFEQFF.

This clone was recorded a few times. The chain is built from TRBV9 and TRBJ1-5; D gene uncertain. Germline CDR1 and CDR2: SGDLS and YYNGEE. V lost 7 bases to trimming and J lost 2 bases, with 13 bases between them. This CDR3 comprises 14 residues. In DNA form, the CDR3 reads TGTGCCAGCCCCAGGTGGGTGCGCAATCAGCCCCAGCATTTT. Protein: CASPRWVRNQPQHF.

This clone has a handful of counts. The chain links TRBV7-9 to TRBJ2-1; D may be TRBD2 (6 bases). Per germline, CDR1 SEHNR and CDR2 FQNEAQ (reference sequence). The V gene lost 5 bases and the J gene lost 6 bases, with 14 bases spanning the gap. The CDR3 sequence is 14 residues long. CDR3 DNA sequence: TGTGCCAGCAGCGTTCTCCTCGGGGGCAATGAGCAGTTCTTC. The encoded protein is CASSVLLGGNEQFF.

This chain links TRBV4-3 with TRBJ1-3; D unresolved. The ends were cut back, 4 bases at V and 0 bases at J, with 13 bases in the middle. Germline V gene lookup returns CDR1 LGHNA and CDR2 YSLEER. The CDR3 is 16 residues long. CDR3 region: CASSLSRSSSGNTIYF. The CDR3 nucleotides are TGCGCCAGCAGCCTATCGCGGAGCTCCTCTGGAAACACCATATATTTT.

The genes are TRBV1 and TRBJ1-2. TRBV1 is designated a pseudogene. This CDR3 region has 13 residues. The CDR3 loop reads CTSSLRGDYGYTF. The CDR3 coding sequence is TGCACCAGCAGCCTGCGGGGGGACTATGGCTACACCTTC.

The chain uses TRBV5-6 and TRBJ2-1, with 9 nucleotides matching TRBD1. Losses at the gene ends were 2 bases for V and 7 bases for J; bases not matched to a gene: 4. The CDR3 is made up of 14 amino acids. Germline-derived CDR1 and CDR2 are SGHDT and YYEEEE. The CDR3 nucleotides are TGTGCCAGCAGCTTTCTGACAGGGGGGAATGAGCAGTTCTTC. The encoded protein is CASSFLTGGNEQFF.

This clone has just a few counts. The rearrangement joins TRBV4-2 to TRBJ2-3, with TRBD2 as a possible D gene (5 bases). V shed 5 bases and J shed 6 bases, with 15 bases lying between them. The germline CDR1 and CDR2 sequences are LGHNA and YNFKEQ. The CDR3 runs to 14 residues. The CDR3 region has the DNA TGTGCCAGCAGCTTCGGGCGAGCGGAGGATACGCAGTATTTT. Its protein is CASSFGRAEDTQYF.

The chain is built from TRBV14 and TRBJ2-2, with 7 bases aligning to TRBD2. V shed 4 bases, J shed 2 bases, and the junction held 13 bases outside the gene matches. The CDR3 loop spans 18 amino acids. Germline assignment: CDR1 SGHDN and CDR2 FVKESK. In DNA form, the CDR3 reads TGTGCCAGCAGCCTCGACCAAACCGGGACTATAAACACCGGGGAGCTGTTTTTT. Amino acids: CASSLDQTGTINTGELFF.